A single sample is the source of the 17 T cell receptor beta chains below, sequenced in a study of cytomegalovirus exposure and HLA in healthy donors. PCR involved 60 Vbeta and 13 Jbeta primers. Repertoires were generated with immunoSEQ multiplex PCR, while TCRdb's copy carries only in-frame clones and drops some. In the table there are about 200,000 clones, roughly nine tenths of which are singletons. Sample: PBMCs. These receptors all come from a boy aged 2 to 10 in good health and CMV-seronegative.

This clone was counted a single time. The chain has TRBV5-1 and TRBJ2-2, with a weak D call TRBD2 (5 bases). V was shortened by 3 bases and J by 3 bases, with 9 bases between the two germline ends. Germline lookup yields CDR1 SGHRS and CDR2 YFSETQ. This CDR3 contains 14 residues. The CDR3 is CASSSGSDTGELFF. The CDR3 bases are TGCGCCAGCAGCTCGGGGTCTGACACCGGGGAGCTGTTTTTT.

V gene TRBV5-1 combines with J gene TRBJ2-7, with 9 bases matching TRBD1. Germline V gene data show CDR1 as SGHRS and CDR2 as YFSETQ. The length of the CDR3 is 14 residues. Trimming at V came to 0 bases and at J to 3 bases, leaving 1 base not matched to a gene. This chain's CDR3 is CASSLEGQGYEQYF. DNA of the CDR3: TGCGCCAGCAGCTTGGAGGGACAGGGCTACGAGCAGTACTTC.

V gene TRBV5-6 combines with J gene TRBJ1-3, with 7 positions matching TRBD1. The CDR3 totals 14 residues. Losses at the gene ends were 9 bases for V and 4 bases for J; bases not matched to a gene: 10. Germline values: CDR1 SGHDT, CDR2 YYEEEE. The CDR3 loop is CATKPVTGGNTIYF. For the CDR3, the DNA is TGTGCCACCAAACCCGTGACAGGGGGAAACACCATATATTTT.

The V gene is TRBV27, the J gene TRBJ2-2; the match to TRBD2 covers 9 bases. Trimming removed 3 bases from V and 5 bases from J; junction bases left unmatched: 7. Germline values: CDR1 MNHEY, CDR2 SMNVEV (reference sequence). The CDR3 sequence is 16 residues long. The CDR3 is CASSLLAGMFTGELFF. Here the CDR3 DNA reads TGTGCCAGCAGTTTGCTAGCGGGAATGTTTACCGGGGAGCTGTTTTTT.

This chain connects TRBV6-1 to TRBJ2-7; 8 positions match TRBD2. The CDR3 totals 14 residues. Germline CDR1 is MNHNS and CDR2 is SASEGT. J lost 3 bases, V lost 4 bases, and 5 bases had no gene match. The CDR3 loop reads CASSVRAGDYEQYF. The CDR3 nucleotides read TGTGCCAGCAGTGTTCGAGCGGGAGACTACGAGCAGTACTTC.

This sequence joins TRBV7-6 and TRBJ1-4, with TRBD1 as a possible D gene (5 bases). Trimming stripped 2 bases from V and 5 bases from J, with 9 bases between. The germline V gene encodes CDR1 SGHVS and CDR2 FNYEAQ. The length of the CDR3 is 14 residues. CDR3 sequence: CASSLRAGNEKLFF. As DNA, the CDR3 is TGTGCCAGCAGCTTAAGGGCAGGGAATGAAAAACTGTTTTTT. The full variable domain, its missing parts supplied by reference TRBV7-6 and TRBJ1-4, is GAGVSQSPRYKVTKRGQDVALRCDPISGHVSLYWYRQALGQGPEFLTYFNYEAQQDKSGLPNDRFSAERPEGSISTLTIQRTEQRDSAMYRCASSLRAGNEKLFFGSGTQLSVL.

This CDR3 is CSVQQGLSEKLFF. The CDR3 DNA is TGCAGCGTTCAGCAGGGCTTGAGTGAAAAACTGTTTTTT. V gene TRBV29-1 combines with J gene TRBJ1-4; D is perhaps TRBD1 (5 bases). This CDR3 is built from 13 residues. CDR1 is SQVTM and CDR2 is ANQGSEA in the germline V gene. Trimming stripped 5 bases from V and 7 bases from J, with 14 bases between.

The DNA of the CDR3 is TGTGCCAGCAGCGTAGATAACTTTTCCGGGGAGCTGTTTTTT. This sequence encodes CASSVDNFSGELFF. The chain carries TRBV9 and TRBJ2-2; no clear D. There are 14 residues in the CDR3. Germline V gives CDR1 SGDLS, CDR2 YYNGEE. The germline V and J ends were trimmed by 0 bases and 6 bases, with 9 bases remaining between them.

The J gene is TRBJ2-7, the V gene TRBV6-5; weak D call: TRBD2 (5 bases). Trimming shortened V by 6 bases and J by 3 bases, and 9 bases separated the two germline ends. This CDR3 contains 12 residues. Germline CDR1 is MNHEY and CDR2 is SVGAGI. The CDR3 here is CASRRGIYEQYF. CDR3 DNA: TGTGCCAGCAGACGGGGTATCTACGAGCAGTACTTC.

This chain's CDR3 is CASSFEIRSSYNEQFF. The CDR3 DNA reads as TGTGCCAGCAGCTTCGAGATACGGAGCTCCTACAATGAGCAGTTCTTC. The chain employs TRBV5-6 and TRBJ2-1; no clear D. V dropped 2 bases and J dropped 0 bases, with 12 bases sitting between them. The CDR3 loop spans 16 amino acids. CDR1 and CDR2 (germline): SGHDT, YYEEEE.

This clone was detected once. The CDR3 DNA reads TGTGCCAGCACTGAAGGGAGCTCCTATAATTCACCCCTCCACTTT. Amino acids: CASTEGSSYNSPLHF. The chain combines TRBV27 with TRBJ1-6; D is unresolved. V was shortened by 7 bases and J by 0 bases, with 10 bases between the two germline ends. Germline CDR1 reads MNHEY; CDR2 reads SMNVEV (reference sequence). The CDR3 length is 15 residues.

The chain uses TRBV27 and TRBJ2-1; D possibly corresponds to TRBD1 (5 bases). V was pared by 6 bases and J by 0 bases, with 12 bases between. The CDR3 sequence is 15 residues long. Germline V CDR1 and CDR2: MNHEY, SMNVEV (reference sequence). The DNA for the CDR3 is TGTGCCAGCAGCCCGACAGCCAGCTCCTACAATGAGCAGTTCTTC. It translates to CASSPTASSYNEQFF.

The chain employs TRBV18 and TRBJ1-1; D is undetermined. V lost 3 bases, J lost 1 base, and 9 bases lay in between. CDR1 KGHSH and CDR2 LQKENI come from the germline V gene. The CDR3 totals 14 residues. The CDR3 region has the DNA TGTGCCAGCTCACCTACAGTACCGAACACTGAAGCTTTCTTT. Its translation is CASSPTVPNTEAFF.

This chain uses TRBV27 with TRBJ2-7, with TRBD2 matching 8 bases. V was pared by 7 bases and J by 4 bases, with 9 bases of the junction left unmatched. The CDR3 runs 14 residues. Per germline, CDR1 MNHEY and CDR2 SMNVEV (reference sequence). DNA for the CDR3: TGTGCCAGCACCTTTCAGCGGGAGCAGTACGAGCAGTACTTC. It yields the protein CASTFQREQYEQYF.

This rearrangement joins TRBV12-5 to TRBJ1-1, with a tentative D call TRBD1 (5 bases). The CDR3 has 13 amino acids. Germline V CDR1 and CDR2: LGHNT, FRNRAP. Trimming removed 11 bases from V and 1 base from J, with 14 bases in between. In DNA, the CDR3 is TGTGCTGGTTCAAAAACAGGGAACACTGAAGCTTTCTTT. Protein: CAGSKTGNTEAFF.

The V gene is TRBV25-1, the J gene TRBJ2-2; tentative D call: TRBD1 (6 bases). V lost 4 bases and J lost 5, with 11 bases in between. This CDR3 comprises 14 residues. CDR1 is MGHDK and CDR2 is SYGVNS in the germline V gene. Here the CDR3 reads CASSAAGETGELFF. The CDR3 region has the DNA TGTGCCAGCAGTGCGGCAGGGGAGACCGGGGAGCTGTTTTTT.

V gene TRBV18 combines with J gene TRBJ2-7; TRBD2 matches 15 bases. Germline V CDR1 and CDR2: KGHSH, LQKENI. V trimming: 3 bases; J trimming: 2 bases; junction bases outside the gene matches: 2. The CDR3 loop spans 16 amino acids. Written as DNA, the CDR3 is TGTGCCAGCTCACCGGGACTAGCGGGGGGAGCCTACGAGCAGTACTTC. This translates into CASSPGLAGGAYEQYF.